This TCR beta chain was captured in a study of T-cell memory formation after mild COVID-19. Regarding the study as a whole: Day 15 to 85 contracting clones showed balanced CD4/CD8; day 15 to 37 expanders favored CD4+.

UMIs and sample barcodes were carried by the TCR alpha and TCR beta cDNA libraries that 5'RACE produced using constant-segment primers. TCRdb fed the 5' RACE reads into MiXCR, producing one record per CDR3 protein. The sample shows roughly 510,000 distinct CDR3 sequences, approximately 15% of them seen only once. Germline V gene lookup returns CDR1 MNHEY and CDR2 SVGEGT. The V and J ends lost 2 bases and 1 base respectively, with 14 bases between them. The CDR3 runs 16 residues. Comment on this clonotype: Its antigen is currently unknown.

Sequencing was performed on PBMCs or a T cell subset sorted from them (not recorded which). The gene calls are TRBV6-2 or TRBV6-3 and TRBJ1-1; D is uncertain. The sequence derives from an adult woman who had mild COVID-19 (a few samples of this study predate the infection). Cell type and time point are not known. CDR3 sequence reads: CASSYLVRSGNTEAFF. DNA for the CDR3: TGTGCCAGCAGTTACCTGGTCCGTTCGGGGAACACTGAAGCTTTCTTT.